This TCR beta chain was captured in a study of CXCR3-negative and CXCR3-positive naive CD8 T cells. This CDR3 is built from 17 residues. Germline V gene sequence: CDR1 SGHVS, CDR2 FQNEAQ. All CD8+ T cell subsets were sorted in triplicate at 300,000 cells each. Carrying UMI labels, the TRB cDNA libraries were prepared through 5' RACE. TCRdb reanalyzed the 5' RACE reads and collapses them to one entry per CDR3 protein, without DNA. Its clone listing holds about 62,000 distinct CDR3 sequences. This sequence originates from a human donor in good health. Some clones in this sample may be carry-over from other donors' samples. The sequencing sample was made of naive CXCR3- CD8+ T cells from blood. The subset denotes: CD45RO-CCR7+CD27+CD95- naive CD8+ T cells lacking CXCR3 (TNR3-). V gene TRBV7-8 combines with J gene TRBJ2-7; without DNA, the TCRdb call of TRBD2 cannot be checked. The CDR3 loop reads CASSLDWEVAGAYEQYF.